This is a list of T cell receptor beta chains from one sample in a study of PD-L1 blockade in urothelial cancer. Repertoires were generated with immunoSEQ multiplex PCR, while TCRdb's copy carries only in-frame clones and drops some. The data contain 15,000 to 20,000 clones, roughly 90% of them singletons. The sequencing here drew on PBMCs, taken around atezolizumab (anti-PD-L1) treatment. These receptor sequences come from a man aged 70 or older with urothelial cancer. Both conserved end residues are part of each CDR3. D genes are given only for firm matches. Not all rows give a size; the values are once, few, many and, for expanded clones, a class.

J gene: TRBJ2-2; D gene: -; clone size: -; V gene: TRBV11-2; CDR3 protein: CASSLRERVNTGELFF; CDR3 DNA: TGTGCCAGCAGCCTTAGGGAGAGGGTGAACACCGGGGAGCTGTTTTTT
J gene: TRBJ1-1; D gene: -; clone size: -; V gene: TRBV5-5; CDR3 protein: CASSLVQGNTEAFF; CDR3 DNA: TGTGCCAGCAGCTTGGTACAGGGGAACACTGAAGCTTTCTTT
J gene: TRBJ1-2; D gene: TRBD1; clone size: -; V gene: TRBV2; CDR3 protein: CASDRGLDGYTF; CDR3 DNA: TGTGCCAGCGACAGGGGGCTGGATGGCTACACCTTC
J gene: TRBJ2-1; D gene: -; clone size: -; V gene: TRBV10-2; CDR3 protein: CATRLAVNNEQFF; CDR3 DNA: TGCGCCACCAGGTTGGCAGTCAACAATGAGCAGTTCTTC
J gene: TRBJ2-5; D gene: -; clone size: once; V gene: TRBV6-1; CDR3 protein: CASRELPGETQYF; CDR3 DNA: TGTGCCAGTAGAGAACTTCCGGGGGAGACCCAGTACTTC
J gene: TRBJ1-6; D gene: -; clone size: once; V gene: TRBV30; CDR3 protein: CAWSVLGADNSPLHF; CDR3 DNA: TGTGCCTGGAGTGTACTGGGGGCAGATAATTCACCCCTCCACTTT
J gene: TRBJ1-1; D gene: -; clone size: -; V gene: TRBV6-1; CDR3 protein: CASSRPTDEAFF; CDR3 DNA: TGTGCCAGCAGCAGACCGACAGATGAAGCTTTCTTT
J gene: TRBJ1-1; D gene: -; clone size: -; V gene: TRBV11-3; CDR3 protein: CASSSQGGTEAFF; CDR3 DNA: TGTGCCAGCAGCTCCCAAGGGGGCACTGAAGCTTTCTTT
J gene: TRBJ1-2; D gene: -; clone size: -; V gene: TRBV6-5; CDR3 protein: CASSSGLDYGYTF; CDR3 DNA: TGTGCCAGCAGTTCCGGACTAGACTATGGCTACACCTTC
J gene: TRBJ1-2; D gene: TRBD1; clone size: -; V gene: TRBV7-9; CDR3 protein: CASSLGSGGDYGYTF; CDR3 DNA: TGTGCCAGCAGCTTAGGGTCAGGGGGAGACTATGGCTACACCTTC
J gene: TRBJ1-2; D gene: -; clone size: -; V gene: TRBV7-8; CDR3 protein: CASSFGLNDGYTF; CDR3 DNA: TGTGCCAGCAGCTTTGGACTAAATGATGGCTACACCTTC
J gene: TRBJ2-2; D gene: -; clone size: -; V gene: TRBV27; CDR3 protein: CASRRLRGGELFF; CDR3 DNA: TGTGCCAGCAGGCGGTTAAGGGGCGGGGAGCTGTTTTTT
J gene: TRBJ2-7; D gene: -; clone size: -; V gene: TRBV19; CDR3 protein: CASSIFPSSYEQYF; CDR3 DNA: TGTGCCAGTAGTATTTTTCCGAGCTCCTACGAGCAGTACTTC
J gene: TRBJ2-3; D gene: TRBD2; clone size: -; V gene: TRBV19; CDR3 protein: CASGLAGSTDTQYF; CDR3 DNA: TGTGCCTCTGGACTAGCGGGGAGCACAGATACGCAGTATTTT
J gene: TRBJ1-6; D gene: -; clone size: -; V gene: TRBV18; CDR3 protein: CASSQVGTNSPLHF; CDR3 DNA: TGTGCCAGCTCACAAGTGGGCACTAATTCACCCCTCCACTTT
J gene: TRBJ2-3; D gene: TRBD2; clone size: -; V gene: TRBV30; CDR3 protein: CAWSVVTSVADTQYF; CDR3 DNA: TGTGCCTGGAGTGTCGTTACTAGCGTGGCAGATACGCAGTATTTT
J gene: TRBJ2-3; D gene: -; clone size: -; V gene: TRBV10-2; CDR3 protein: CASSASGSGERYF; CDR3 DNA: TGCGCCAGCAGTGCATCAGGGTCGGGGGAGCGGTATTTT
J gene: TRBJ1-6; D gene: -; clone size: -; V gene: TRBV27; CDR3 protein: CASSFQGGTSSYNSPLHF; CDR3 DNA: TGTGCCAGCAGTTTTCAGGGAGGGACCAGCTCCTATAATTCACCCCTCCACTTT
J gene: TRBJ1-1; D gene: -; clone size: -; V gene: TRBV7-9; CDR3 protein: CASGPRVVYTEAFF; CDR3 DNA: TGTGCCAGCGGACCCAGGGTTGTGTACACTGAAGCTTTCTTT
J gene: TRBJ1-1; D gene: -; clone size: -; V gene: TRBV10-3; CDR3 protein: CAIRGTQNTEAFF; CDR3 DNA: TGTGCCATCAGGGGGACACAGAACACTGAAGCTTTCTTT
J gene: TRBJ1-1; D gene: TRBD1; clone size: -; V gene: TRBV6-5; CDR3 protein: CASSYSGTVYTEAFF; CDR3 DNA: TGTGCCAGCAGTTACTCCGGGACAGTTTACACTGAAGCTTTCTTT
J gene: TRBJ1-1; D gene: -; clone size: -; V gene: TRBV5-1; CDR3 protein: CASSLNPGTSMNTEAFF; CDR3 DNA: TGCGCCAGCAGCTTGAACCCCGGGACAAGCATGAACACTGAAGCTTTCTTT
J gene: TRBJ1-1; D gene: TRBD1; clone size: -; V gene: TRBV28; CDR3 protein: CASSSEDRGIGNTEAFF; CDR3 DNA: TGTGCCAGCAGTTCTGAGGACAGGGGGATAGGGAACACTGAAGCTTTCTTT
J gene: TRBJ1-1; D gene: TRBD1; clone size: few; V gene: TRBV29-1; CDR3 protein: CSVEDWWPGGTEAFF; CDR3 DNA: TGCAGCGTTGAAGATTGGTGGCCAGGGGGAACTGAAGCTTTCTTT
J gene: TRBJ1-5; D gene: TRBD1; clone size: -; V gene: TRBV7-9; CDR3 protein: CASSRGQGRSNQPQHF; CDR3 DNA: TGTGCCAGCAGCCGGGGACAGGGACGCAGCAATCAGCCCCAGCATTTT
J gene: TRBJ2-1; D gene: -; clone size: once; V gene: TRBV30; CDR3 protein: CAWSGESNEQFF; CDR3 DNA: TGTGCCTGGAGTGGAGAATCCAATGAGCAGTTCTTC
J gene: TRBJ2-7; D gene: TRBD1; clone size: -; V gene: TRBV7-9; CDR3 protein: CASSLVAGTGGSDEQYF; CDR3 DNA: TGTGCCAGCAGCTTAGTGGCCGGGACAGGGGGGAGCGACGAGCAGTACTTC
J gene: TRBJ2-3; D gene: TRBD2; clone size: few; V gene: TRBV6-4; CDR3 protein: CASSETSGGTDTQYF; CDR3 DNA: TGTGCCAGCAGTGAGACTAGCGGGGGCACAGATACGCAGTATTTT
J gene: TRBJ2-5; D gene: TRBD2; clone size: once; V gene: TRBV2; CDR3 protein: CATEPGGAGGETQYF; CDR3 DNA: TGTGCCACGGAACCCGGAGGAGCGGGGGGAGAGACCCAGTACTTC
J gene: TRBJ1-2; D gene: -; clone size: -; V gene: TRBV5-1; CDR3 protein: CASSLVGGPSNYGYTF; CDR3 DNA: TGCGCCAGCAGCTTGGTCGGGGGACCGTCTAACTATGGCTACACCTTC